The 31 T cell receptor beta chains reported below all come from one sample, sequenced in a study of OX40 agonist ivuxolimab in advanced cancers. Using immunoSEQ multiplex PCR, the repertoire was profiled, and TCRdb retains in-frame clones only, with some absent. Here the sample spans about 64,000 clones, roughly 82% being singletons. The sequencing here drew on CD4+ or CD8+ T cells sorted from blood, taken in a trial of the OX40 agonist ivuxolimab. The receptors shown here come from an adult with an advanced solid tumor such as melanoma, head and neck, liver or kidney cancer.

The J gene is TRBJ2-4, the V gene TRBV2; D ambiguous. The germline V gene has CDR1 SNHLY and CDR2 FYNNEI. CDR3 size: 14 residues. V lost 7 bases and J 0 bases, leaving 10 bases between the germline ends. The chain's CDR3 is CASIRHIAKNIQYF. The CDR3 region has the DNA TGTGCCAGCATTAGACACATAGCCAAAAACATTCAGTACTTC.

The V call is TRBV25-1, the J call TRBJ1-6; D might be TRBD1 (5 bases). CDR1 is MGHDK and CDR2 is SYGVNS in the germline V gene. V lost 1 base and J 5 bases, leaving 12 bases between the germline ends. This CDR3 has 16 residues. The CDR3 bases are TGTGCCAGCAGTGAATTAGTGGGGGTGGATAATTCACCCCTCCACTTT. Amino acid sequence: CASSELVGVDNSPLHF.

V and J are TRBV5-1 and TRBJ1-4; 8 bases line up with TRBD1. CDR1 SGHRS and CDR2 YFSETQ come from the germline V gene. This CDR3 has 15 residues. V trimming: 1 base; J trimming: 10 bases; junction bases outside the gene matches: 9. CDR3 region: CASSLTTGVEGKLFF. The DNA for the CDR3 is TGCGCCAGCAGCTTGACGACAGGGGTGGAGGGAAAACTGTTTTTT.

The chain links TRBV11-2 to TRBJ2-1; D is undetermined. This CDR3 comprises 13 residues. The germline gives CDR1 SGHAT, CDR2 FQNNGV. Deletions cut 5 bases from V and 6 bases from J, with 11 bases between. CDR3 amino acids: CASSQQRVNEQFF. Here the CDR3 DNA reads TGTGCCAGCAGCCAACAAAGAGTCAATGAGCAGTTCTTC.

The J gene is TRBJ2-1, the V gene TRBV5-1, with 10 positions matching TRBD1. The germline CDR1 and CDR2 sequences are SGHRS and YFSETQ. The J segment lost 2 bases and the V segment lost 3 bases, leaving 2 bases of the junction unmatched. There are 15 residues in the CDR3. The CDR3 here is CASSWGTGAYNEQFF. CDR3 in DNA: TGCGCCAGCAGCTGGGGGACAGGGGCCTACAATGAGCAGTTCTTC.

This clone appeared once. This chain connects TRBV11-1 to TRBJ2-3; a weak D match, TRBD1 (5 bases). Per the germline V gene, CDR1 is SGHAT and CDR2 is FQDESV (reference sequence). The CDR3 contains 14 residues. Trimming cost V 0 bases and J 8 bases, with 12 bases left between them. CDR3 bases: TGTGCCAGCAGCTTAGCGGTGGGGCCTCGTACGCAGTATTTT. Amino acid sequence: CASSLAVGPRTQYF.

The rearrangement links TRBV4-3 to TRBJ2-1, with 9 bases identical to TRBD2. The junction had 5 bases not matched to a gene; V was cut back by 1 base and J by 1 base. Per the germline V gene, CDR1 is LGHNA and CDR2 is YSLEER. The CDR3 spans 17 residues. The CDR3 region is CASSQVISGGSYNEQFF. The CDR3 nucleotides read TGCGCCAGCAGCCAAGTAATCAGCGGGGGGTCCTACAATGAGCAGTTCTTC.

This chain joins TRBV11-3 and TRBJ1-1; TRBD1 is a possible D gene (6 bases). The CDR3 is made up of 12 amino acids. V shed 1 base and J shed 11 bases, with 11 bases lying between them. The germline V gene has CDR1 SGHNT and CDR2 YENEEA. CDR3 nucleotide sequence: TGTGCCAGCAGCTTAGGGGTGAGGGGGGCTTTCTTT. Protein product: CASSLGVRGAFF.

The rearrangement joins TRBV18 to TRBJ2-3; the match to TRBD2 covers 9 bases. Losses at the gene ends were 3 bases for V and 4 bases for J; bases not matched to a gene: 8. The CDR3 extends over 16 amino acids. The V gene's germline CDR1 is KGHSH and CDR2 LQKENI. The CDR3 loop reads CASSPLRAGGADTQYF. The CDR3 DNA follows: TGTGCCAGCTCACCCCTAAGGGCGGGGGGGGCAGATACGCAGTATTTT.

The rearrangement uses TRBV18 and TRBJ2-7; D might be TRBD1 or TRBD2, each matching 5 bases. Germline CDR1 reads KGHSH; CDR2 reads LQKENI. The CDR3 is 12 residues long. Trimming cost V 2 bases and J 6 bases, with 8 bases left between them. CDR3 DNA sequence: TGTGCCAGCTCACCAGAGGGGCCCGAGCAGTACTTC. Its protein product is CASSPEGPEQYF.

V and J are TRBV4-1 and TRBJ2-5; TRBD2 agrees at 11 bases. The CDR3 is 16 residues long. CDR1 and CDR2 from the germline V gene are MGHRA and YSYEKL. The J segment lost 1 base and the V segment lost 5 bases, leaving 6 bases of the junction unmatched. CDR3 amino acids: CASSYSGTSGQETQYF. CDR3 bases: TGCGCCAGCAGCTACTCCGGGACTAGCGGCCAAGAGACCCAGTACTTC.

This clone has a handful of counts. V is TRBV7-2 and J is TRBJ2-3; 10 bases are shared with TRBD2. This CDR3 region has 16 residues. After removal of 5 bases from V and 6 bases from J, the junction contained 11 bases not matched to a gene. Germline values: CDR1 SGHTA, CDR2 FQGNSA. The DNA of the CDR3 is TGTGCCAGCAGCCAGAGAGCGCCAGCGGGGGGGGATACGCAGTATTTT. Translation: CASSQRAPAGGDTQYF.

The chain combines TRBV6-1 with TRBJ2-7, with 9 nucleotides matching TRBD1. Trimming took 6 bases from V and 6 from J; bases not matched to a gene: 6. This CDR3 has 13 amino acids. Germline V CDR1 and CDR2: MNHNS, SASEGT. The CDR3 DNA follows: TGTGCCAGCAGAACGGGACAGGGTCCCGAGCAGTACTTC. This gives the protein CASRTGQGPEQYF.

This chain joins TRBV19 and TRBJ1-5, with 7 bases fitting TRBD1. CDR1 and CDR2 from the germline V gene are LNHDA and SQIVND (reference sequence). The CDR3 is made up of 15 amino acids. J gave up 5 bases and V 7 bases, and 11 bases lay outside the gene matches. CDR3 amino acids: CASNFRTGGDQPQHF. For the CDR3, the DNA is TGTGCCAGTAATTTTAGGACAGGAGGGGATCAGCCCCAGCATTTT.

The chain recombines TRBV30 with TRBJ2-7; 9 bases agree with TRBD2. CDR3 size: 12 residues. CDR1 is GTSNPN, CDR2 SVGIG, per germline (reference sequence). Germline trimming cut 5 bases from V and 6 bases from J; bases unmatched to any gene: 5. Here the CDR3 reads CAWRGLAAEQYF. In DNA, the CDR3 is TGTGCCTGGCGGGGACTAGCCGCCGAGCAGTACTTC.

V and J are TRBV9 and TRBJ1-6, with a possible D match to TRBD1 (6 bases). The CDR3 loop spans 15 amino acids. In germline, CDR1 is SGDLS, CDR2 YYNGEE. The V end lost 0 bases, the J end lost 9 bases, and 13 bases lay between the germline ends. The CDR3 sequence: CASSVVAGASSPLHF. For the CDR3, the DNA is TGTGCCAGCAGCGTAGTTGCGGGGGCGAGTTCACCCCTCCACTTT. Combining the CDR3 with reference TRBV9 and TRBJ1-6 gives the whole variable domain DSGVTQTPKHLITATGQRVTLRCSPRSGDLSVYWYQQSLDQGLQFLIQYYNGEERAKGNILERFSAQQFPDLHSELNLSSLELGDSALYFCASSVVAGASSPLHFGNGTRLTVT.

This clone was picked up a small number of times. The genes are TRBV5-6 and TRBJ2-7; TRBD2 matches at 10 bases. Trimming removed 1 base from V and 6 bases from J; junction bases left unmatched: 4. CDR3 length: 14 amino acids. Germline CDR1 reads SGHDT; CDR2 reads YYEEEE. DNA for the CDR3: TGTGCCAGCAGCTTGCAAAGCGGGAGGGGCGAGCAGTACTTC. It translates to CASSLQSGRGEQYF.

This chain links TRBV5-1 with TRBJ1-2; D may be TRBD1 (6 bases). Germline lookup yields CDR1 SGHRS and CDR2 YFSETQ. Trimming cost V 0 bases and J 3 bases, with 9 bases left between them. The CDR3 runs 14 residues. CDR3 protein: CASSLEGDDYGYTF. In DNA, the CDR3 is TGCGCCAGCAGCTTGGAGGGGGATGACTATGGCTACACCTTC.

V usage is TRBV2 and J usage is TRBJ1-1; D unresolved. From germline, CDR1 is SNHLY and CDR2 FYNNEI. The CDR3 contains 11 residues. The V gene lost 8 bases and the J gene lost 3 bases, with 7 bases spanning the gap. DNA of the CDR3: TGTGCCAGCGTAAAGGACACTGAAGCTTTCTTT. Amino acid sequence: CASVKDTEAFF.

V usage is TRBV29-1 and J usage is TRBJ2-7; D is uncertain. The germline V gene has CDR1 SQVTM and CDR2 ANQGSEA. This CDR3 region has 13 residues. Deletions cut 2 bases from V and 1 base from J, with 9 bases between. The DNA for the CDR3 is TGCAGCGTTGAACCAGTGGGGTCCTACGAGCAGTACTTC. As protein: CSVEPVGSYEQYF.

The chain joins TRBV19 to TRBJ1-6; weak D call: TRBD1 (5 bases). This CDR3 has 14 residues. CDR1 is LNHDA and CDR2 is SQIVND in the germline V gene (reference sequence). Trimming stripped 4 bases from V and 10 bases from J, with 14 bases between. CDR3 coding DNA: TGTGCCAGTAGTACGGGACTTACGTCCTCACCCCTCCACTTT. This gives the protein CASSTGLTSSPLHF.

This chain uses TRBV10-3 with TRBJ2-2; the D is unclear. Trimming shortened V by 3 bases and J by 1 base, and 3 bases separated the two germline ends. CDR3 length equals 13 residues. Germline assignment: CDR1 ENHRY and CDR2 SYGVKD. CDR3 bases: TGTGCCATCAGTGATGGGAACACCGGGGAGCTGTTTTTT. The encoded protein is CAISDGNTGELFF.

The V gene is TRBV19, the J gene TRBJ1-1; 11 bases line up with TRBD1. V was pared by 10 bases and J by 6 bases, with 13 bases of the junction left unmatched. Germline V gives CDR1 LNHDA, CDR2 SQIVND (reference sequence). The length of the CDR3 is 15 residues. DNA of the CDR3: TGTGCCACTCACCTAGGACAGGGGGCGCGGGCTGAAGCTTTCTTT. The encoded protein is CATHLGQGARAEAFF.

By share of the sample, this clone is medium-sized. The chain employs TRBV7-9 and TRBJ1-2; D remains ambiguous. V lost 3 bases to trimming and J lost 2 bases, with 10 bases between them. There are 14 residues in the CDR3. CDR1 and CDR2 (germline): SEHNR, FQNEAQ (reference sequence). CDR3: CASSFDSWNYGYTF. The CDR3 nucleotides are TGTGCCAGCAGCTTCGACTCGTGGAACTATGGCTACACCTTC.

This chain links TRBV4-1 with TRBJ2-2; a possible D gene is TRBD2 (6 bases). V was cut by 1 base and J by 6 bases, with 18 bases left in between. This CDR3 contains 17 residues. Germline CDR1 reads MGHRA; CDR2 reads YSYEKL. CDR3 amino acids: CASSQVSGVRGAGELFF. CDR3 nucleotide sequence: TGCGCCAGCAGCCAAGTTAGCGGCGTAAGGGGCGCCGGGGAGCTGTTTTTT.

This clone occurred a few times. The CDR3, as DNA: TGTGCCAGCAGTCGAAACACGAGGACCAGTCACGAGCAGTACTTC. The encoded protein is CASSRNTRTSHEQYF. This rearrangement joins TRBV2 to TRBJ2-7; D is undetermined. CDR1 SNHLY and CDR2 FYNNEI come from the germline V gene. Trimming pared 5 bases from V and 5 bases from J, leaving 19 bases between. This CDR3 is 15 amino acids long.

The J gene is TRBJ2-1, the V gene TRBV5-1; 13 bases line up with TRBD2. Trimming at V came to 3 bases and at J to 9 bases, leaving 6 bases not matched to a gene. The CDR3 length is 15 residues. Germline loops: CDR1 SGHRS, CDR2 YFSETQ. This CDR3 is CASSSGTSGIGEQFF. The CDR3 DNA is TGCGCCAGCAGCTCCGGGACTAGCGGGATTGGTGAGCAGTTCTTC.

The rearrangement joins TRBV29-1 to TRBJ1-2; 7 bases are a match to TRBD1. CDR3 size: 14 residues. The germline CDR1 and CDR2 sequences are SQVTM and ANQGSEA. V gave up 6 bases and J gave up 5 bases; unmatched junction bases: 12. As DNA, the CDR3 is TGCAGCGTCATCACCGGACAGGTTCGGTATGGCTACACCTTC. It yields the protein CSVITGQVRYGYTF.

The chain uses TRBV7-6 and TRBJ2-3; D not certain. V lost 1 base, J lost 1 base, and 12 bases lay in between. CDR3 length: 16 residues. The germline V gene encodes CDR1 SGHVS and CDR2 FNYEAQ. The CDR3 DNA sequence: TGTGCCAGCAGCTTAGGCCCGTTGGTGGGCACAGATACGCAGTATTTT. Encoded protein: CASSLGPLVGTDTQYF.

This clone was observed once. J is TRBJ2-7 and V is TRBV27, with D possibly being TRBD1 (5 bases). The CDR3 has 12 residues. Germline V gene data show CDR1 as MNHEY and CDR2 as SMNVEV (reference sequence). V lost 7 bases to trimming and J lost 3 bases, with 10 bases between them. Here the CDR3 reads CASTPRGYEQYF. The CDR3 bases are TGTGCCAGCACCCCTAGGGGCTACGAGCAGTACTTC.

CDR3 loop: CASSLSGQGVYEQYF. As DNA, the CDR3 is TGTGCCAGCAGTTTATCAGGGCAGGGGGTATACGAGCAGTACTTC. V usage is TRBV27 and J usage is TRBJ2-7, with 7 bases fitting TRBD1. Germline V gene sequence: CDR1 MNHEY, CDR2 SMNVEV (reference sequence). The trim removed 0 bases at V and 4 bases at J, leaving 6 bases unmatched. The CDR3 is made up of 15 amino acids.